The next 13 T cell receptor beta chains were all read from a single sample in a study of siplizumab effects on memory and regulatory T cells. Repertoires were generated with immunoSEQ multiplex PCR, while TCRdb's copy carries only in-frame clones and drops some. This sample carries about 72,000 clones, roughly nine tenths of them seen once, and the ten largest clones take around 29%. Sequencing used CD8+ T cells sorted from blood. These receptor sequences come from a human donor in good health.

Only one count was recorded for this clone. The chain couples TRBV18 to TRBJ2-7, with 8 bases fitting TRBD2. Looked up from germline, CDR1 is KGHSH and CDR2 is LQKENI. The CDR3 loop spans 16 amino acids. V trimming: 3 bases; J trimming: 2 bases; junction bases outside the gene matches: 9. CDR3 protein: CASSPFAAGGTYEQYF. CDR3 DNA: TGTGCCAGCTCACCGTTCGCCGCGGGGGGTACCTACGAGCAGTACTTC.

This chain connects TRBV15 to TRBJ2-7; the D gene could be TRBD1 or TRBD2 (5 bases each). The germline V and J ends were trimmed by 5 bases and 2 bases, with 13 bases remaining between them. Germline-derived CDR1 and CDR2 are LNHNV and YYDKDF (reference sequence). This CDR3 has 14 amino acids. The DNA for the CDR3 is TGTGCCACCAGCGGAATAGGGACGACCTACGAGCAGTACTTC. Protein sequence: CATSGIGTTYEQYF. The full variable domain, in which reference TRBV15 and TRBJ2-7 provide the parts outside the CDR3, is DAMVIQNPRYQVTQFGKPVTLSCSQTLNHNVMYWYQQKSSQAPKLLFHYYDKDFNNEADTPDNFQSRRPNTSFCFLDIRSPGLGDTAMYLCATSGIGTTYEQYFGPGTRLTVT.

The chain links TRBV5-1 to TRBJ1-1; 7 nucleotides agree with TRBD1. The length of the CDR3 is 13 residues. The V gene's germline CDR1 is SGHRS and CDR2 YFSETQ. Germline trimming cut 3 bases from V and 3 bases from J; bases unmatched to any gene: 2. CDR3 loop: CASSSTGYTEAFF. CDR3 DNA sequence: TGCGCCAGCAGCTCGACAGGGTACACTGAAGCTTTCTTT.

The J gene is TRBJ1-2, the V gene TRBV19; D may be TRBD1 (6 bases). The CDR3 runs 14 residues. Germline V gives CDR1 LNHDA, CDR2 SQIVND (reference sequence). Trimming removed 4 bases at V and 3 bases at J, with 12 bases between. CDR3 sequence: CASSSWGGDYGYTF. The CDR3 DNA reads as TGTGCCAGTAGTAGCTGGGGGGGCGACTATGGCTACACCTTC.

This sequence joins TRBV4-1 and TRBJ1-2; D is possibly TRBD1 (6 bases). This CDR3 has 16 amino acids. The ends were cut back, 1 base at V and 3 bases at J, with 15 bases in the middle. CDR1 and CDR2 (germline): MGHRA, YSYEKL. CDR3 sequence reads: CASSQVVQGGDYGYTF. Written as DNA, the CDR3 is TGCGCCAGCAGCCAAGTAGTACAGGGCGGGGACTATGGCTACACCTTC.

This chain uses TRBV19 with TRBJ2-7; 9 bases are a match to TRBD1. The V gene end was trimmed by 6 bases and the J gene end by 2 bases; junction bases not matched to a gene: 14. The CDR3 spans 17 residues. Per germline, CDR1 LNHDA and CDR2 SQIVND (reference sequence). CDR3 sequence: CASSPRTGEGPPYEQYF. CDR3 coding DNA: TGTGCCAGTAGCCCCAGGACAGGGGAAGGGCCTCCCTACGAGCAGTACTTC.

V is TRBV6-6 and J is TRBJ2-7, with D perhaps TRBD1 (5 bases). The CDR3 covers 13 residues. With 4 bases removed from V and 2 bases from J, the gap between germline ends came to 9 bases. From germline, CDR1 is MNHNY and CDR2 SVGAGI (reference sequence). CDR3 region: CASSFDRPYEQYF. The DNA of the CDR3 is TGTGCCAGCAGTTTCGACAGACCCTACGAGCAGTACTTC.

V is TRBV2 and J is TRBJ2-2; perhaps D is TRBD1 or TRBD2 (5 bases each). The CDR3 has 16 amino acids. Germline assignment: CDR1 SNHLY and CDR2 FYNNEI. V lost 4 bases and J 3 bases, leaving 15 bases between the germline ends. The DNA for the CDR3 is TGTGCCAGCAGTGTCACGAGGGGAACCGACACCGGGGAGCTGTTTTTT. Translation: CASSVTRGTDTGELFF. Combining the CDR3 with reference TRBV2 and TRBJ2-2 gives the whole variable domain EPEVTQTPSHQVTQMGQEVILRCVPISNHLYFYWYRQILGQKVEFLVSFYNNEISEKSEIFDDQFSVERPDGSNFTLKIRSTKLEDSAMYFCASSVTRGTDTGELFFGEGSRLTVL.

This clone was counted a single time. CDR3 protein: CASSLIPGYTGELFF. In DNA form, the CDR3 reads TGTGCCAGCAGCCTAATTCCGGGGTATACCGGGGAGCTGTTTTTT. This chain joins TRBV2 and TRBJ2-2, with D possibly matching TRBD2 (5 bases). CDR3 length: 15 residues. The germline V gene encodes CDR1 SNHLY and CDR2 FYNNEI. Trimming took 6 bases from V and 5 from J, leaving 16 bases between them. Filled out from reference TRBV2 and TRBJ2-2, the complete variable domain reads EPEVTQTPSHQVTQMGQEVILRCVPISNHLYFYWYRQILGQKVEFLVSFYNNEISEKSEIFDDQFSVERPDGSNFTLKIRSTKLEDSAMYFCASSLIPGYTGELFFGEGSRLTVL.

The V gene is TRBV15, the J gene TRBJ2-1; D possibly corresponds to TRBD2 (5 bases). Trimming left V 1 base short and J 5 bases short, with 15 bases between. The CDR3 is made up of 16 amino acids. Germline CDR1 reads LNHNV; CDR2 reads YYDKDF (reference sequence). The CDR3 loop is CATSRVGGSSDNEQFF. For the CDR3, the DNA is TGTGCCACCAGCAGAGTGGGCGGGTCTTCAGACAATGAGCAGTTCTTC.

The chain joins TRBV4-1 to TRBJ1-1, with TRBD1 matching over 10 bases. Germline V gene lookup returns CDR1 MGHRA and CDR2 YSYEKL. V lost 6 bases to trimming and J lost 7 bases; unmatched junction nucleotides: 8. The CDR3 spans 14 residues. CDR3 nucleotides: TGCGCCAGCAGTCCTGGGACAGGGGACGTTGAAGCTTTCTTT. This encodes CASSPGTGDVEAFF.

This chain joins TRBV27 and TRBJ2-7; 8 bases map to TRBD1. Germline lookup yields CDR1 MNHEY and CDR2 SMNVEV (reference sequence). CDR3 size: 15 residues. V lost 3 bases, J lost 3 bases, and 7 bases stayed unmatched. DNA for the CDR3: TGTGCCAGCAGTTTTCGGCAGGGGGCTATCTACGAGCAGTACTTC. Translating gives CASSFRQGAIYEQYF.

This chain uses TRBV5-4 with TRBJ2-7; TRBD2 agrees at 8 bases. The CDR3 spans 13 residues. V trimming: 4 bases; J trimming: 6 bases; junction bases outside the gene matches: 6. Germline V gene data show CDR1 as SGHNT and CDR2 as YYREEE (reference sequence). The DNA for the CDR3 is TGTGCCAGCAGCCAAGCGGGAGTTCTCGAGCAGTACTTC. It codes for CASSQAGVLEQYF.